The 15 T cell receptor beta chains presented below share a single source sample, sequenced in a study of T cells in Graves' hyperthyroidism and ophthalmopathy. Regions amplified from RNA transcripts were the TCR beta CDR3 regions. The HTBI primer set served for first-round RT-PCR of the TCR CDR3. In TCRdb, the multiplex PCR reads were re-called with MiXCR into one record per CDR3 protein. The table shows around 620,000 distinct CDR3 sequences, with roughly 17% occurring only once. Material for sequencing was blood. The receptors originated from a woman aged 25 to 39 with Graves' hyperthyroidism.

At least ten counts were recorded for this clonotype. This chain uses TRBV18 with TRBJ2-7; D gene unclear. CDR3 size: 12 residues. Germline V gene lookup returns CDR1 KGHSH and CDR2 LQKENI. V was clipped by 2 bases and J by 6 bases, with 8 bases between them. The CDR3, as DNA: TGTGCCAGCTCACCAAGCAACAGCGAGCAGTACTTC. Its protein product is CASSPSNSEQYF.

The rearrangement links TRBV20-1 to TRBJ1-6; 7 bases are shared with TRBD1. J was trimmed by 5 bases and V by 6 bases; bases with no gene match: 4. This CDR3 is 13 amino acids long. Germline assignment: CDR1 DFQATT and CDR2 SNEGSKA (reference sequence). The CDR3 nucleotides are TGCAGTGCGGGGCAGGGGGATAATTCACCCCTCCACTTT. It translates to CSAGQGDNSPLHF.

This clonotype was counted between two and nine times. This CDR3 is CASSLVSEETQYF. CDR3 coding DNA: TGCGCCAGCAGCTTGGTGTCAGAAGAGACCCAGTACTTC. This sequence joins TRBV5-1 and TRBJ2-5; D unresolved. V was cut by 0 bases and J by 3 bases, with 6 bases left in between. This CDR3 has 13 amino acids. Germline V gene data show CDR1 as SGHRS and CDR2 as YFSETQ. The whole variable domain, filled in from reference TRBV5-1 and TRBJ2-5, reads KAGVTQTPRYLIKTRGQQVTLSCSPISGHRSVSWYQQTPGQGLQFLFEYFSETQRNKGNFPGRFSGRQFSNSRSEMNVSTLELGDSALYLCASSLVSEETQYFGPGTRLLVL.

Ten or more counts support this clonotype. V usage is TRBV15 and J usage is TRBJ2-7; the D is unclear. The germline CDR1 and CDR2 sequences are LNHNV and YYDKDF (reference sequence). This CDR3 is built from 14 residues. Trimming removed 1 base from V and 2 bases from J, with 9 bases in between. CDR3 coding DNA: TGTGCCACCAGCAGAGGGAAGGGTCCCTACGAGCAGTACTTC. It encodes CATSRGKGPYEQYF. Full variable domain (rest looked up from reference TRBV15 and TRBJ2-7): DAMVIQNPRYQVTQFGKPVTLSCSQTLNHNVMYWYQQKSSQAPKLLFHYYDKDFNNEADTPDNFQSRRPNTSFCFLDIRSPGLGDTAMYLCATSRGKGPYEQYFGPGTRLTVT.

This clonotype was counted ten times or more. The gene calls are TRBV20-1 and TRBJ2-5; the match to TRBD1 covers 7 bases. The germline V gene encodes CDR1 DFQATT and CDR2 SNEGSKA (reference sequence). This CDR3 contains 14 residues. V dropped 3 bases and J dropped 5; count of bases not matched to a gene: 9. CDR3 nucleotide sequence: TGCAGTGCTAGCGTTCCAGGGGGTAGCGAGACCCAGTACTTC. It is translated as CSASVPGGSETQYF.

Only a few counts were recorded for this clonotype. J is TRBJ2-1 and V is TRBV12-5; 12 bases fit TRBD2. Losses at the gene ends were 7 bases for V and 6 bases for J; bases not matched to a gene: 4. This CDR3 comprises 14 residues. Germline-derived CDR1 and CDR2 are LGHNT and FRNRAP. The CDR3 nucleotides read TGTGCTAGTGCCCCTAGCGGGAGGGGCAATGAGCAGTTCTTC. Translated, it gives CASAPSGRGNEQFF.

About this clonotype itself: A single base separates this from a much larger clone, so it may be a read error. V usage is TRBV28 and J usage is TRBJ1-5; D perhaps matches TRBD1 (5 bases). This CDR3 spans 13 amino acids. V was shortened by 7 bases and J by 6 bases, with 13 bases between the two germline ends. Germline loops: CDR1 MDHEN, CDR2 SYDVKM. The CDR3 region has the DNA TGTGCCAGCACCCTCCGGGGGGGTCAGCCCCAGCATTTT. It codes for CASTLRGGQPQHF.

This clonotype was observed a handful of times. J is TRBJ2-3 and V is TRBV5-1; either TRBD1 or TRBD2 may fit D (5 bases each). Germline V lookup: CDR1 SGHRS, CDR2 YFSETQ. The CDR3 totals 14 residues. V gave up 3 bases and J gave up 6 bases, with 14 bases separating them. CDR3 nucleotides: TGCGCCAGCAGCTACCCAGGGAGAGGTGATACGCAGTATTTT. Its translation: CASSYPGRGDTQYF. Using reference TRBV5-1 and TRBJ2-3 for the parts outside the CDR3, the full variable domain is KAGVTQTPRYLIKTRGQQVTLSCSPISGHRSVSWYQQTPGQGLQFLFEYFSETQRNKGNFPGRFSGRQFSNSRSEMNVSTLELGDSALYLCASSYPGRGDTQYFGPGTRLTVL.

This clonotype has a handful of counts. This rearrangement joins TRBV7-8 to TRBJ2-1, with D hard to call. Per germline, CDR1 SGHVS and CDR2 FQNEAQ. The V end lost 0 bases, the J end lost 9 bases, and 9 bases lay between the germline ends. The CDR3 contains 13 residues. CDR3 protein: CASSLAVNREQFF. In DNA, the CDR3 is TGTGCCAGCAGCTTAGCGGTGAATCGTGAGCAGTTCTTC.

This clonotype appeared many times. The gene calls are TRBV12-3 or TRBV12-4 and TRBJ2-3, with D maybe TRBD2 (5 bases). CDR3 length equals 14 residues. Trimming took 7 bases from V and 1 from J, leaving 12 bases between them. CDR3 nucleotides: TGTGCCAGCACCACGGGGTCGGGCACAGATACGCAGTATTTT. Translated: CASTTGSGTDTQYF.

This chain connects TRBV4-1 to TRBJ2-1; perhaps TRBD2 as D (5 bases). V shed 5 bases and J shed 0 bases, with 17 bases lying between them. CDR3 length: 17 residues. Germline V gene sequence: CDR1 MGHRA, CDR2 YSYEKL. The DNA of the CDR3 is TGCGCCAGCAGCTCGCCTCGAGGGCAGAGCTCCTACAATGAGCAGTTCTTC. Its translation is CASSSPRGQSSYNEQFF.

This clonotype was seen only a few times. The genes are TRBV18 and TRBJ1-1, with D possibly matching TRBD1 (5 bases). Trimming took 3 bases from V and 7 from J, leaving 9 bases between them. CDR3 length equals 12 residues. Germline loops: CDR1 KGHSH, CDR2 LQKENI. CDR3 DNA: TGTGCCAGCTCACCGCAGGGTGGTGAAGCTTTCTTT. It specifies CASSPQGGEAFF.

In this sample, this clonotype turned up a few times. The V gene is TRBV30, the J gene TRBJ2-5; the D is unclear. Germline V gives CDR1 GTSNPN, CDR2 SVGIG (reference sequence). V lost 2 bases and J 5 bases, leaving 12 bases between the germline ends. The CDR3 is 13 residues long. The CDR3 region is CAWSLTYAETQYF. CDR3 nucleotide sequence: TGTGCCTGGAGTTTGACGTACGCCGAGACCCAGTACTTC.

This clonotype was observed many times. This chain uses TRBV7-2 with TRBJ2-2; TRBD2 matches 9 bases. V shed 5 bases and J 3 bases; nucleotides not matched to a gene: 4. Germline loops: CDR1 SGHTA, CDR2 FQGNSA. This CDR3 has 15 residues. CDR3 loop: CASSPGLAYTGELFF. DNA for the CDR3: TGTGCCAGCAGCCCGGGACTAGCTTACACCGGGGAGCTGTTTTTT.

This chain links TRBV5-1 with TRBJ2-1; 7 bases map to TRBD2. Germline CDR1 is SGHRS and CDR2 is YFSETQ. Trimming cost V 0 bases and J 6 bases; bases outside gene matches: 6. CDR3 length: 15 residues. CDR3 DNA: TGCGCCAGCAGCTTGGGGGGGGGGACCTTCAATGAGCAGTTCTTC. Translation: CASSLGGGTFNEQFF.